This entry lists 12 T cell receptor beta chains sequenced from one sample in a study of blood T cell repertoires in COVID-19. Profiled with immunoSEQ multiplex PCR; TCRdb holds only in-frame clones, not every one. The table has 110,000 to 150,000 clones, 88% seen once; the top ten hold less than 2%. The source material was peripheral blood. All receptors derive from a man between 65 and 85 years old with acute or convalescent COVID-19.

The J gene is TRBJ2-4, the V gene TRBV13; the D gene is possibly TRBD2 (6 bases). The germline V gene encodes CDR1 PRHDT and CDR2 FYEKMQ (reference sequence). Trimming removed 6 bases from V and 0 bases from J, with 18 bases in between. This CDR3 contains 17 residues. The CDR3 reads CASRTTRDFLAKNIQYF. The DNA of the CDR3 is TGTGCCAGCAGGACCACGCGGGATTTTTTAGCCAAAAACATTCAGTACTTC.

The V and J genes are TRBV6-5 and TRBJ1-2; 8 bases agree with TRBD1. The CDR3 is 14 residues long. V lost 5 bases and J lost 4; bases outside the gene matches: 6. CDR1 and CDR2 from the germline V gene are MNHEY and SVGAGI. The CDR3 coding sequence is TGTGCCAGCAGTACTGGACAGGGCGCCTATGGCTACACCTTC. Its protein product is CASSTGQGAYGYTF.

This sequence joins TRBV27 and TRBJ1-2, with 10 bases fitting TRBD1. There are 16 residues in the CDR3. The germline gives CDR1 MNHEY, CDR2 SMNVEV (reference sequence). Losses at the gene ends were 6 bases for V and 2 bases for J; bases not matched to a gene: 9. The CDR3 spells CASRGDRGGPNYGYTF. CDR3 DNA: TGTGCCAGCAGGGGGGACAGGGGAGGACCAAACTATGGCTACACCTTC.

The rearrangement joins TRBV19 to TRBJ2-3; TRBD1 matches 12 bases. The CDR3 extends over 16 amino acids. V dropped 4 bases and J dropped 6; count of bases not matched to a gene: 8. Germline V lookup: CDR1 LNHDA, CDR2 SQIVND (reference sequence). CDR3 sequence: CASSSPRDRGQDTQYF. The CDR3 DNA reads TGTGCCAGTAGTAGCCCCCGGGACAGGGGGCAGGATACGCAGTATTTT.

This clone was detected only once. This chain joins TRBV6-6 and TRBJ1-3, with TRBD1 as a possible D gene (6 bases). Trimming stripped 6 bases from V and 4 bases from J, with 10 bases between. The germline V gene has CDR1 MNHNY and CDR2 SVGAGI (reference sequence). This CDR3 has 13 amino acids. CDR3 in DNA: TGTGCCAGCAGCTCAGGGGCGGGAAACACCATATATTTT. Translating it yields CASSSGAGNTIYF.

The CDR3 loop is CASSLVVAGVGNEQFF. Written as DNA, the CDR3 is TGTGCCAGCAGCTTAGTGGTAGCGGGGGTGGGCAATGAGCAGTTCTTC. The J gene is TRBJ2-1, the V gene TRBV7-6, with 9 nucleotides matching TRBD2. Per germline, CDR1 SGHVS and CDR2 FNYEAQ. The CDR3 has 16 amino acids. Trimming at V came to 1 base and at J to 6 bases, leaving 7 bases not matched to a gene.

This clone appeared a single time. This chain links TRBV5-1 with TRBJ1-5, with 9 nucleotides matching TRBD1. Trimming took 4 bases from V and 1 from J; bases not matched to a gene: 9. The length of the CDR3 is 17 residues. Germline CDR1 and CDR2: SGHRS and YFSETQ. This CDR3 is CASSPGQGTRSNQPQHF. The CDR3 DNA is TGCGCCAGCAGCCCAGGACAGGGGACTCGAAGCAATCAGCCCCAGCATTTT.

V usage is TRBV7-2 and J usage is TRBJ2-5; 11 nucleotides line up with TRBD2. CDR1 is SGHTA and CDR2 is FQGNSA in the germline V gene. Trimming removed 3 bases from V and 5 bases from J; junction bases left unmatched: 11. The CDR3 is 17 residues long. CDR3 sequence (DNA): TGTGCCAGCAGCTTCCCTAAGGATAGCGGGGGGGCGGAGACCCAGTACTTC. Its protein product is CASSFPKDSGGAETQYF.

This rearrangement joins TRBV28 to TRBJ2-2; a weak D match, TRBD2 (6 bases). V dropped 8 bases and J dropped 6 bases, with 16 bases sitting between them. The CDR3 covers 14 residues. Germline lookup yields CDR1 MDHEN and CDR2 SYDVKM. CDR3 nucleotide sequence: TGTGCCAGCTCGGAAGAGGGGAGGTCCGGGGAGCTGTTTTTT. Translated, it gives CASSEEGRSGELFF.

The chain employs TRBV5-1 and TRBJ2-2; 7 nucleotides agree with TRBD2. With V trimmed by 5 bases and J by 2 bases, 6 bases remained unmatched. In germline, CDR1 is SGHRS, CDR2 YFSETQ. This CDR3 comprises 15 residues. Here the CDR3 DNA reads TGCGCCAGCAGTGGGAGCGGGACCAACACCGGGGAGCTGTTTTTT. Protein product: CASSGSGTNTGELFF.

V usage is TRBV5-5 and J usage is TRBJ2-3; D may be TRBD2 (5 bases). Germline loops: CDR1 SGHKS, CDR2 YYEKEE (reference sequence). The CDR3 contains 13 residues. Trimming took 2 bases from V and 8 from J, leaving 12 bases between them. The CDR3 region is CASSLAEWGTQYF. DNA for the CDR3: TGTGCCAGCAGCTTAGCGGAGTGGGGTACGCAGTATTTT.

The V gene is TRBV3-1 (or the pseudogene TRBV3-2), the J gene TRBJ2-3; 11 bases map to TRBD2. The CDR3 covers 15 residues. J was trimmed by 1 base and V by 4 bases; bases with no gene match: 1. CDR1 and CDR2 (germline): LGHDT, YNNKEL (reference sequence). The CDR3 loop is CASSLTSGGTDTQYF. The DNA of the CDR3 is TGTGCCAGCAGCCTGACTAGCGGGGGCACAGATACGCAGTATTTT.